Listed here are 7 T cell receptor beta chains from one sample, sequenced in a study of beta chain features in type 1 diabetes. Expressed TCRB transcripts were sequenced, since all the RNA that had been isolated was reverse transcribed. The data were produced by immunoSEQ multiplex PCR, yet TCRdb's version contains in-frame clones alone and is incomplete. The repertoire includes some 360,000 clones, around a fifth of them detected once, and about 0.044% sits in the top ten. The sample was naive CD4+ T cells from blood. The source is a woman aged 18 to 35 in good health.

This clone has more than one count but fewer than ten. The rearrangement uses TRBV7-9 and TRBJ1-5; D gene unclear. CDR3 size: 12 residues. V lost 6 bases, J lost 6 bases, and 9 bases lay in between. The germline gives CDR1 SEHNR, CDR2 FQNEAQ (reference sequence). This CDR3 is CASSPPGQPQHF. CDR3 coding DNA: TGTGCCAGCAGTCCCCCAGGTCAGCCCCAGCATTTT.

The table lists this clone with a few counts. The gene calls are TRBV2 and TRBJ2-1; 11 positions agree with TRBD2. From germline, CDR1 is SNHLY and CDR2 FYNNEI. V trimming: 1 base; J trimming: 7 bases; junction bases outside the gene matches: 3. CDR3 length: 15 amino acids. Written as DNA, the CDR3 is TGTGCCAGCAGTGAAGGACTAGCGGGAAGAAATGAGCAGTTCTTC. Translation gives CASSEGLAGRNEQFF.

This clone was observed a handful of times. This rearrangement joins TRBV25-1 to TRBJ2-5, with a weak D call TRBD1 (5 bases). From germline, CDR1 is MGHDK and CDR2 SYGVNS. V was clipped by 4 bases and J by 4 bases, with 16 bases between them. This CDR3 has 15 amino acids. CDR3 DNA sequence: TGTGCCAGCAGTGTCCAGGGTCTTCTTCCAGAGACCCAGTACTTC. Amino acids: CASSVQGLLPETQYF. The variable domain in full, completed from reference TRBV25-1 and TRBJ2-5, reads EADIYQTPRYLVIGTGKKITLECSQTMGHDKMYWYQQDPGMELHLIHYSYGVNSTEKGDLSSESTVSRIRTEHFPLTLESARPSHTSQYLCASSVQGLLPETQYFGPGTRLLVL.

The sample holds a few counts of this clone. The chain has TRBV7-9 and TRBJ1-6; tentatively, D is TRBD1 (5 bases). The V end was cut by 2 bases, the J end by 8 bases, with 16 bases between. The CDR3 extends over 16 amino acids. CDR1 is SEHNR and CDR2 is FQNEAQ in the germline V gene (reference sequence). CDR3: CASSLISGGNDSPLHF. CDR3 nucleotides: TGTGCCAGCAGCTTAATATCTGGGGGGAACGATTCACCCCTCCACTTT.

This clone was detected only a few times. The chain has TRBV23-1 and TRBJ2-7; a possible D gene is TRBD2 (6 bases). TRBV23-1 is an open reading frame whose function is uncertain. The V and J ends lost 4 bases and 3 bases respectively, with 13 bases between them. CDR3 length equals 14 residues. The CDR3 nucleotides read TGCGCCAGCAGTCTGGGGGGACGGATCTACGAGCAGTACTTC. Protein: CASSLGGRIYEQYF.

This clone was picked up a small number of times. The genes are TRBV29-1 and TRBJ2-1; 8 bases map to TRBD1. Losses at the gene ends were 6 bases for V and 4 bases for J; bases not matched to a gene: 2. CDR1 SQVTM and CDR2 ANQGSEA come from the germline V gene. The CDR3 spans 12 residues. The CDR3 DNA is TGCAGCGTGGGACAGGTGTACAATGAGCAGTTCTTC. Translation: CSVGQVYNEQFF.

This clone occurred a few times. The rearrangement uses TRBV2 and TRBJ2-4; the match to TRBD1 covers 8 bases. The CDR3 runs 14 residues. Germline V gene data show CDR1 as SNHLY and CDR2 as FYNNEI. V lost 6 bases to trimming and J lost 5 bases; unmatched junction nucleotides: 6. The CDR3: CASRAGQAQNIQYF. CDR3 DNA sequence: TGTGCCAGCAGGGCGGGACAGGCACAAAACATTCAGTACTTC.